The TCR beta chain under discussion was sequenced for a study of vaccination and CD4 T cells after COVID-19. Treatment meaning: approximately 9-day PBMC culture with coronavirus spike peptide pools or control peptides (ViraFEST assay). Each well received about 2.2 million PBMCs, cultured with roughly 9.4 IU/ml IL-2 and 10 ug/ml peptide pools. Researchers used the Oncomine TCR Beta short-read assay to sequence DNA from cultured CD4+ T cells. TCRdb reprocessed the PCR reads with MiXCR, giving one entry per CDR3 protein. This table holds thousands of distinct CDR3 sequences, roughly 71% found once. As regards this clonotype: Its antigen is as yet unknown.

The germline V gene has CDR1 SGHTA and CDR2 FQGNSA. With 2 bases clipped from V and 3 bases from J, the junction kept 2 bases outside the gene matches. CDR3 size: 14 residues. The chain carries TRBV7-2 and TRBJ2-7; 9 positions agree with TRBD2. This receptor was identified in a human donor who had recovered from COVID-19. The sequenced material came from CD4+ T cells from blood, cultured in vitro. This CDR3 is CASSLLAGNYEQYF. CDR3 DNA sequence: TGTGCCAGCAGCTTACTAGCGGGAAACTACGAGCAGTACTTC. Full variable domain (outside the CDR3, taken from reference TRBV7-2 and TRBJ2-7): GAGVSQSPSNKVTEKGKDVELRCDPISGHTALYWYRQSLGQGLEFLIYFQGNSAPDKSGLPSDRFSAERTGGSVSTLTIQRTQQEDSAVYLCASSLLAGNYEQYFGPGTRLTVT.